The clone carrying this TCR beta chain has only a few counts. What it recognizes is unknown. Preparation of the TCRbeta library involved a method that used unique molecular identifiers. TCRdb fed the PCR reads into MiXCR, producing one record per CDR3 protein. The table has around 700,000 distinct CDR3 sequences, around 13% seen once. Per the germline V gene, CDR1 is SGHRS and CDR2 is YFSETQ. The CDR3 contains 15 residues. Trimming pared 2 bases from V and 1 base from J, leaving 12 bases between. These data are taken from a study of T-cell reconstitution after alpha-beta-depleted transplantation in children. Study conclusions and caveats: For some patients, TCRbeta diversity was high at day 60 because of recipient T cells and thymic progenitors that survived. Several hundred expanded graft clones reportedly supplied alpha-beta T cells about two months after transplant. When one year had passed after transplant, most T-cell counts and diversity came from newly produced T cells.

The genes are TRBV5-1 and TRBJ1-1; D might be TRBD1 (5 bases). The TCR originated in a girl aged 2 to 9 with congenital amegakaryocytic thrombocytopenia, due to receive a stem cell transplant. Sequences were derived from PBMCs, sampled before TCRalphabeta/CD19-depleted stem cell transplant. The CDR3 coding sequence is TGCGCCAGCAGCTTTTGGGGCACCTCGAACACTGAAGCTTTCTTT. Encoded protein: CASSFWGTSNTEAFF.